The rows below give T cell receptor beta chains drawn from one sample of a study of Ad26.COV2.S vaccination and SARS-CoV-2 variants. This table comes from immunoSEQ multiplex PCR, and its TCRdb copy is limited to in-frame clones, with some not included. This sample has fewer than 400,000 clones, with roughly 84% found just once. The sequences come from peripheral blood, collected in a trial of Ad26.COV2.S vaccine versus placebo. The receptors originated from a person between 18 and 59 years old who received the Ad26.COV2.S COVID-19 vaccine or a placebo. Both conserved end residues are part of each CDR3. Each record gives: D gene, clone size, J gene, V gene, CDR3 length, CDR3 DNA, CDR3 protein. The D gene is left open where the match is weak. Clone size appears in some rows only: once, few, many, or a class for an expanded clone.

d_call: TRBD1
clone_size: -
j_call: TRBJ2-2
v_call: TRBV6-1
cdr3_length: 14
cdr3_nt: TGTGCCAGCAGTGAGGGACAGTACACCGGGGAGCTGTTTTTT
cdr3_aa: CASSEGQYTGELFF

d_call: TRBD2
clone_size: -
j_call: TRBJ2-5
v_call: TRBV25-1
cdr3_length: 16
cdr3_nt: TGTGCCAGCAGTGAGTTTAGCGGGGGGGCCAGAGAGACCCAGTACTTC
cdr3_aa: CASSEFSGGARETQYF

d_call: -
clone_size: -
j_call: TRBJ1-6
v_call: TRBV6-5
cdr3_length: 13
cdr3_nt: TGTGCCAGCTCTGGGGGGAGGGCTTCACCCCTCCACTTT
cdr3_aa: CASSGGRASPLHF

d_call: -
clone_size: -
j_call: TRBJ1-1
v_call: TRBV18
cdr3_length: 14
cdr3_nt: TGTGCCAGCTCACCACCGGGGGGGAACACTGAAGCTTTCTTT
cdr3_aa: CASSPPGGNTEAFF

d_call: TRBD2
clone_size: -
j_call: TRBJ2-7
v_call: TRBV25-1
cdr3_length: 15
cdr3_nt: TGTGCCAGCAGCAGGGCGCGCGGGGGGCTCTACGAGCAGTACTTC
cdr3_aa: CASSRARGGLYEQYF

d_call: -
clone_size: -
j_call: TRBJ1-4
v_call: TRBV6-5
cdr3_length: 13
cdr3_nt: TGTGCCAGCAGTCCACGACTGGATGAAAAACTGTTTTTT
cdr3_aa: CASSPRLDEKLFF

d_call: -
clone_size: -
j_call: TRBJ2-3
v_call: TRBV20-1
cdr3_length: 11
cdr3_nt: TGCAGTGTTTGGGACACAGATACGCAGTATTTT
cdr3_aa: CSVWDTDTQYF

d_call: -
clone_size: once
j_call: TRBJ1-1
v_call: TRBV5-1
cdr3_length: 13
cdr3_nt: TGCGCCAGCAGCTGGACAGCTAACACTGAAGCTTTCTTT
cdr3_aa: CASSWTANTEAFF

d_call: TRBD2
clone_size: -
j_call: TRBJ2-1
v_call: TRBV19
cdr3_length: 17
cdr3_nt: TGTGCCAGTAGTTCCTGGACTAGCGGGGGTAAAGACAATGAGCAGTTCTTC
cdr3_aa: CASSSWTSGGKDNEQFF

d_call: -
clone_size: -
j_call: TRBJ1-2
v_call: TRBV7-2
cdr3_length: 15
cdr3_nt: TGTGCCAGCAGCTTAGGGGGCCAGGCCAACTATGGCTACACCTTC
cdr3_aa: CASSLGGQANYGYTF

d_call: -
clone_size: -
j_call: TRBJ1-2
v_call: TRBV5-6
cdr3_length: 15
cdr3_nt: TGTGCCAGCAGCGTCCTCAGGGTAGGATTCCATGGCTACACCTTC
cdr3_aa: CASSVLRVGFHGYTF

d_call: -
clone_size: -
j_call: TRBJ1-1
v_call: TRBV5-5
cdr3_length: 14
cdr3_nt: TGTGCCAGCAGCCCGCGCGGCAGGAACACTGAAGCTTTCTTT
cdr3_aa: CASSPRGRNTEAFF

d_call: TRBD1
clone_size: -
j_call: TRBJ1-1
v_call: TRBV10-3
cdr3_length: 15
cdr3_nt: TGTGCCATCAGTGATCGGGACAGCGGAAACACTGAAGCTTTCTTT
cdr3_aa: CAISDRDSGNTEAFF

d_call: -
clone_size: -
j_call: TRBJ1-5
v_call: TRBV6-5
cdr3_length: 13
cdr3_nt: TGTGCCAGCAGCCTCACAGTTGATCAGCCCCAGCATTTT
cdr3_aa: CASSLTVDQPQHF

d_call: TRBD2
clone_size: -
j_call: TRBJ2-1
v_call: TRBV6-5
cdr3_length: 15
cdr3_nt: TGTGCCAGCAGTTACGGGCTAGCGGTGTACAATGAGCAGTTCTTC
cdr3_aa: CASSYGLAVYNEQFF

d_call: TRBD2
clone_size: -
j_call: TRBJ2-3
v_call: TRBV7-8
cdr3_length: 17
cdr3_nt: TGTGCCAGCAGCCCCGACTTACCAGGGAGGGGTTCAGATACGCAGTATTTT
cdr3_aa: CASSPDLPGRGSDTQYF

d_call: -
clone_size: -
j_call: TRBJ1-4
v_call: TRBV14
cdr3_length: 16
cdr3_nt: TGTGCCAGCAGCCGGGTGGGGAAAGCAACTAATGAAAAACTGTTTTTT
cdr3_aa: CASSRVGKATNEKLFF

d_call: -
clone_size: -
j_call: TRBJ2-3
v_call: TRBV7-2
cdr3_length: 16
cdr3_nt: TGTGCCAGCAGCTTAGTAACGTCGCTAGGGAGGGATACGCAGTATTTT
cdr3_aa: CASSLVTSLGRDTQYF

d_call: -
clone_size: -
j_call: TRBJ1-2
v_call: TRBV7-2
cdr3_length: 13
cdr3_nt: TGTGCCAGCAGCTTAGATGGGAACTATGGCTACACCTTC
cdr3_aa: CASSLDGNYGYTF

d_call: -
clone_size: -
j_call: TRBJ2-5
v_call: TRBV5-1
cdr3_length: 14
cdr3_nt: TGCGCCAGCAGCTTGGGACAGGCCAGAGAGACCCAGTACTTC
cdr3_aa: CASSLGQARETQYF

d_call: -
clone_size: once
j_call: TRBJ1-6
v_call: TRBV28
cdr3_length: 15
cdr3_nt: TGTGCCAGCAGCCGCGGGGGATCCTATTATTCACCCCTCCACTTT
cdr3_aa: CASSRGGSYYSPLHF

d_call: -
clone_size: -
j_call: TRBJ2-1
v_call: TRBV4-3
cdr3_length: 20
cdr3_nt: TGCGCCAGCAGCCAAGATTTTGCCAAATCGGCGGGGAACCTCTACAATGAGCAGTTCTTC
cdr3_aa: CASSQDFAKSAGNLYNEQFF

d_call: -
clone_size: -
j_call: TRBJ1-3
v_call: TRBV6-2/TRBV6-3
cdr3_length: 14
cdr3_nt: TGTGCCAGCAGCCGACCGGACTCTGGAAACACCATATATTTT
cdr3_aa: CASSRPDSGNTIYF

d_call: -
clone_size: -
j_call: TRBJ2-1
v_call: TRBV5-1
cdr3_length: 12
cdr3_nt: TGCGCCAGCAGCTTGGACTCTTATGAGCAGTTCTTC
cdr3_aa: CASSLDSYEQFF

d_call: -
clone_size: -
j_call: TRBJ1-4
v_call: TRBV19
cdr3_length: 15
cdr3_nt: TGTGCCAGTAGTATGGGAACAGGGATGGGCGAAAAACTGTTTTTT
cdr3_aa: CASSMGTGMGEKLFF

d_call: -
clone_size: -
j_call: TRBJ1-2
v_call: TRBV11-2
cdr3_length: 13
cdr3_nt: TGTGCCAGCTATAGCGGAGGGATTAGCGGCTACACCTTC
cdr3_aa: CASYSGGISGYTF

d_call: TRBD2
clone_size: -
j_call: TRBJ2-3
v_call: TRBV7-9
cdr3_length: 15
cdr3_nt: TGTGCCAGCAGCTCGACTAGCGGGGGGGCAGATACGCAGTATTTT
cdr3_aa: CASSSTSGGADTQYF

d_call: -
clone_size: -
j_call: TRBJ2-3
v_call: TRBV9
cdr3_length: 15
cdr3_nt: TGTGCCAGCAGCGCCGGACCGACTCTCACAGATACGCAGTATTTT
cdr3_aa: CASSAGPTLTDTQYF

d_call: -
clone_size: -
j_call: TRBJ2-7
v_call: TRBV3-1/TRBV3-2
cdr3_length: 14
cdr3_nt: TGTGCCAGCAGCCAAGATGTGGGCTCTGGGGAGCAGTACTTC
cdr3_aa: CASSQDVGSGEQYF

d_call: -
clone_size: -
j_call: TRBJ1-5
v_call: TRBV10-3
cdr3_length: 17
cdr3_nt: TGTGCCATCAGTGAGTTCGGGGATGCAAGCTTAAATCAGCCCCAGCATTTT
cdr3_aa: CAISEFGDASLNQPQHF

d_call: TRBD2
clone_size: many
j_call: TRBJ2-4
v_call: TRBV7-6
cdr3_length: 22
cdr3_nt: TGTGCCAGCAGCTTAGCAGTTCCCAGCGGGGGGTCTAAAATTCTAGCCAAAAACATTCAGTACTTC
cdr3_aa: CASSLAVPSGGSKILAKNIQYF

d_call: -
clone_size: -
j_call: TRBJ2-5
v_call: TRBV6-5
cdr3_length: 13
cdr3_nt: TGTGCCAGCAGTCTCCGACAGGTGGAGACCCAGTACTTC
cdr3_aa: CASSLRQVETQYF

d_call: -
clone_size: -
j_call: TRBJ1-2
v_call: TRBV7-2
cdr3_length: 13
cdr3_nt: TGTGCCAGCAGAAGTGGGAATACAGGGGGCTACACCTTC
cdr3_aa: CASRSGNTGGYTF

d_call: TRBD1
clone_size: -
j_call: TRBJ2-7
v_call: TRBV9
cdr3_length: 15
cdr3_nt: TGTGCCAGCAGCCGGACAGGGGGCAACTCCTACGAGCAGTACTTC
cdr3_aa: CASSRTGGNSYEQYF

d_call: TRBD1
clone_size: -
j_call: TRBJ1-3
v_call: TRBV20-1
cdr3_length: 14
cdr3_nt: TGCAGTGCTATTGACAGGGAGTCTGGAAACACCATATATTTT
cdr3_aa: CSAIDRESGNTIYF

d_call: TRBD1
clone_size: -
j_call: TRBJ1-6
v_call: TRBV3-1/TRBV3-2
cdr3_length: 17
cdr3_nt: TGTGCCAGCAGCCACATAAGACAGGGGGCTGGAAATTCACCCCTCCACTTT
cdr3_aa: CASSHIRQGAGNSPLHF

d_call: -
clone_size: -
j_call: TRBJ1-2
v_call: TRBV18
cdr3_length: 14
cdr3_nt: TGTGCCAGCTCACCACGTCGAGGGCTCTATGGCTACACCTTC
cdr3_aa: CASSPRRGLYGYTF

d_call: TRBD2
clone_size: -
j_call: TRBJ2-3
v_call: TRBV5-4
cdr3_length: 16
cdr3_nt: TGTGCCAGCAGCTTGGCGTCGGGGGGGGGCACAGATACGCAGTATTTT
cdr3_aa: CASSLASGGGTDTQYF

d_call: -
clone_size: -
j_call: TRBJ1-5
v_call: TRBV5-8
cdr3_length: 16
cdr3_nt: TGTGCCAGCAGCCCGCAGGGTCCGGGCCTCCAACAGCCCCAGCATTTT
cdr3_aa: CASSPQGPGLQQPQHF

d_call: -
clone_size: -
j_call: TRBJ1-2
v_call: TRBV2
cdr3_length: 14
cdr3_nt: TGTGCCAGCAGTGTTATGGGGTCAAACTATGGCTACACCTTC
cdr3_aa: CASSVMGSNYGYTF

d_call: -
clone_size: once
j_call: TRBJ2-7
v_call: TRBV18
cdr3_length: 13
cdr3_nt: TGTGCCAGCTCACCAGGGTTGGGCTACGAGCAGTACTTC
cdr3_aa: CASSPGLGYEQYF

d_call: TRBD2
clone_size: -
j_call: TRBJ2-1
v_call: TRBV5-6
cdr3_length: 17
cdr3_nt: TGTGCCAGCAGCTTTCTCGGGGGGATTGTATCCTACAATGAGCAGTTCTTC
cdr3_aa: CASSFLGGIVSYNEQFF

d_call: -
clone_size: -
j_call: TRBJ1-2
v_call: TRBV7-2
cdr3_length: 14
cdr3_nt: TGTGCCAGCAGCTTAAATTCCGGGGAGGGTGGCTACACCTTC
cdr3_aa: CASSLNSGEGGYTF

d_call: TRBD1
clone_size: -
j_call: TRBJ2-5
v_call: TRBV5-1
cdr3_length: 14
cdr3_nt: TGCGCCAGCAGCAAGGGACAGGGAGGGGAGACCCAGTACTTC
cdr3_aa: CASSKGQGGETQYF

d_call: TRBD1
clone_size: -
j_call: TRBJ1-3
v_call: TRBV7-2
cdr3_length: 15
cdr3_nt: TGTGCCAGCAGCTTCGACAGGGATCCTGGAAACACCATATATTTT
cdr3_aa: CASSFDRDPGNTIYF